This T cell receptor beta chain was captured by sequencing in a study of T cell responses to AZD1222 COVID-19 vaccine (dated by TCRdb to the early 2020s). The study in broad terms: AZD1222 recipients given second doses at about 4 weeks or at about 12 weeks were pooled, since spike-specific TCR depth and breadth were not found to differ between the two schedules. TCR sequencing was performed for about 250 trial participants, of whom roughly 200 were given two doses of AZD1222 and approximately 25 were given two doses of MenACWY control vaccine. Trial participants were enrolled into age subgroups of 18-55, 56-69 and 70-plus years, which contained about 160, 30 and 59 TCR-sequenced participants, respectively.

Paper-wide results and their limitations: The whole spike protein was spanned by vaccine-associated CD4 TCRs, and dominant responses were seen in regions 160-218 and 743-854. After two AZD1222 doses, spike-specific TCR breadth and depth were significantly higher than at day 0 and than in MenACWY recipients. Conclusions about previously exposed vaccinees were limited because only 6 or 7 AZD1222 recipients were SARS-CoV-2 seropositive at baseline. The 56-69-year group was small, and its depth increase did not reach significance, likely because of low power. Because no day 14 peak-response samples were available, repertoires were characterized only after the peak T cell response. Participants were mostly white British, with more females than males. The authors suggested clonal diversity may have been underestimated. Epitopes outside the regions mutated in the B.1.351 and B.1.1.7 variants were reportedly recognized by nearly half of the unique spike-specific TCRs.

Details on this clone: Its antigen is unknown. Base qualities are not recorded, but no much larger clone differs from it by a single base.

The CDR3 regions of human TCRbeta chains were analyzed by immunosequencing. Concerning the study's data processing: Repertoire TCRs were matched against a reference library of SARS-CoV-2-specific TCRs generated with the MIRA antigen-specificity platform. Breadth was defined as the fraction of unique TCRs that were SARS-CoV-2-associated, and depth was defined as the fraction of total T cells that were SARS-CoV-2-associated. Using the MIRA data, every spike-specific TCR was mapped to the spike region that the TCR reacted to and assigned to either a CD4 or a CD8 class. Log10-transformed breadth and depth values were compared by one-way ANOVA with Sidak's multiple comparisons tests. Drawn from immuneACCESS, this table holds only the in-frame rearrangements with V and J called that TCRdb kept. Clones are partly lost; checked studies trace under half to an unresolved V gene and leave the rest unexplained. The V and J calls and clone size come from that table; D and trimming were worked out from the DNA. For this sample there are 59,000 or so clones; about 86% appear just once. The ten biggest clones cover 10% to 13% of the sample.

The germline ends are 6 bases apart after V is trimmed by 3 bases and J by 0 bases. As encoded in the germline V gene, CDR1 is KGHSH while CDR2 is LQKENI. Measured from the cysteine to the phenylalanine, the CDR3 is 13 residues long. Here the CDR3 DNA is all that survives: 39 bases in frame from base 1. Interpreted using the paper, the time point label stands for: baseline before first vaccination. The vaccinee samples were drawn from two UK trials, COV001 and COV002, one of which was a single-blind randomized controlled phase 2/3 trial testing AZD1222 (ChAdOx1 nCoV-19) in healthy adults. For TCRbeta chain sequencing, PBMC samples from trial participants were taken at day 0 and at day 28 after the second dose.

The sequencing here drew on peripheral blood, taken on day 0 of AZD1222 vaccination. The chain is encoded by TRBV18 joined to TRBJ2-7; the D gene identity is not certain. The sequence came from an adult in good health. This receptor carries the CDR3 CASSPPSSYEQYF. The nucleotide sequence reads TGTGCCAGCTCACCCCCGAGCTCCTACGAGCAGTACTTC.